This T cell receptor (beta chain) was captured by sequencing in a study of OX40 agonist ivuxolimab in advanced cancers. Sequenced by immunoSEQ multiplex PCR; TCRdb stores in-frame clones only, minus some. The repertoire holds tens of thousands of clones, with just over 90% as singletons. V was shortened by 2 bases and J by 6 bases, with 11 bases between the two germline ends. The CDR3 runs to 14 residues. Germline CDR1 is SGHNT and CDR2 is YENEEA. The sample in question was CD4+ or CD8+ T cells sorted from blood, obtained in a trial of the OX40 agonist ivuxolimab. The sequence was collected from an adult with an advanced solid tumor such as melanoma, head and neck, liver or kidney cancer. V usage is TRBV11-3 and J usage is TRBJ2-1; D not resolved. For the CDR3, the DNA is TGTGCCAGCAGCTTACAACACGGAATCAATGAGCAGTTCTTC. Protein product: CASSLQHGINEQFF.